These T cell receptor beta chains were read from a single sample in a study of blood T cells in healthy people across ages. TCRdb re-derived calls from the 5' RACE reads in MiXCR, one entry per CDR3 protein. The repertoire holds hundreds of thousands of distinct CDR3 sequences, with roughly 21% as singletons. Specimen: blood. Receptor source: a man aged 65 to 79 in good health. Each CDR3 is given with its conserved first and last residue. The order of the fields is V gene, CDR3 length, J gene, D gene, clone size, CDR3 protein, CDR3 DNA. A D gene is named only where the DNA matches it firmly. Some rows mark clone size as missing; the rest say once, few, many or name a class of expanded clone.

V gene: TRBV12-3/TRBV12-4
CDR3 length: 13
J gene: TRBJ2-3
D gene: .
clone size: few
CDR3 protein: CASRYSGTDTQYF
CDR3 DNA: TGTGCCAGCAGATACAGTGGCACAGATACGCAGTATTTT

V gene: TRBV29-1
CDR3 length: 14
J gene: TRBJ1-1
D gene: .
clone size: few
CDR3 protein: CSVERASRSYEAFF
CDR3 DNA: TGCAGCGTCGAACGGGCCAGTCGAAGTTACGAAGCTTTCTTT

V gene: TRBV20-1
CDR3 length: 13
J gene: TRBJ2-5
D gene: .
clone size: few
CDR3 protein: CSATIPGQETQYF
CDR3 DNA: TGCAGTGCGACAATTCCGGGCCAAGAGACCCAGTACTTC

V gene: TRBV28
CDR3 length: 15
J gene: TRBJ2-7
D gene: TRBD2
clone size: .
CDR3 protein: CASSSIAGGAYEQYF
CDR3 DNA: TGTGCCAGCAGTTCCATAGCGGGAGGTGCCTACGAGCAGTACTTC

V gene: TRBV7-3
CDR3 length: 14
J gene: TRBJ1-2
D gene: .
clone size: .
CDR3 protein: CASSLTRTDYGYTF
CDR3 DNA: TGTGCCAGCAGCTTAACCCGGACGGATTATGGCTACACCTTC

V gene: TRBV12-5
CDR3 length: 14
J gene: TRBJ2-1
D gene: TRBD1
clone size: many
CDR3 protein: CASGFATGRAEQFF
CDR3 DNA: TGTGCTAGTGGTTTCGCGACAGGGCGCGCTGAGCAGTTCTTC

V gene: TRBV6-2/TRBV6-3
CDR3 length: 14
J gene: TRBJ2-7
D gene: TRBD2
clone size: few
CDR3 protein: CASKLPAGAYEQYF
CDR3 DNA: TGTGCCAGCAAACTCCCAGCGGGAGCCTACGAGCAGTACTTC

V gene: TRBV28
CDR3 length: 15
J gene: TRBJ2-7
D gene: .
clone size: .
CDR3 protein: CASSFLGLNSYEQYF
CDR3 DNA: TGTGCCAGCAGTTTTCTAGGGCTCAACTCCTACGAGCAGTACTTC

V gene: TRBV7-2
CDR3 length: 17
J gene: TRBJ2-7
D gene: TRBD1
clone size: once
CDR3 protein: CASSAPKGARTNYEQYF
CDR3 DNA: TGTGCCAGCAGCGCTCCCAAGGGGGCGCGGACCAACTACGAGCAGTACTTC

V gene: TRBV24-1
CDR3 length: 17
J gene: TRBJ2-1
D gene: TRBD2
clone size: few
CDR3 protein: CATSDPTSGRDNNEQFF
CDR3 DNA: TGTGCCACCAGCGATCCGACTAGCGGGAGGGATAACAATGAGCAGTTCTTC

V gene: TRBV5-4
CDR3 length: 15
J gene: TRBJ2-4
D gene: .
clone size: few
CDR3 protein: CASSLGNLAKNIQYF
CDR3 DNA: TGTGCCAGCAGCTTGGGGAATTTAGCCAAAAACATTCAGTACTTC

V gene: TRBV5-1
CDR3 length: 14
J gene: TRBJ2-5
D gene: .
clone size: few
CDR3 protein: CASSLRGTRRTQYF
CDR3 DNA: TGCGCCAGCAGCTTGAGAGGGACGAGGAGGACCCAGTACTTC

V gene: TRBV6-2/TRBV6-3
CDR3 length: 14
J gene: TRBJ2-7
D gene: TRBD2
clone size: .
CDR3 protein: CASTRPSGVYEQYF
CDR3 DNA: TGTGCCAGCACCCGGCCTAGCGGAGTCTACGAGCAGTACTTC

V gene: TRBV6-5
CDR3 length: 13
J gene: TRBJ1-5
D gene: .
clone size: few
CDR3 protein: CASSYSAGTPQHF
CDR3 DNA: TGTGCCAGCAGTTACTCGGCCGGGACGCCCCAGCATTTT

V gene: TRBV20-1
CDR3 length: 17
J gene: TRBJ1-1
D gene: TRBD1
clone size: once
CDR3 protein: CSARLPVAQQGRTEAFF
CDR3 DNA: TGCAGTGCTAGGCTCCCGGTTGCCCAACAGGGGCGAACTGAAGCTTTCTTT

V gene: TRBV21-1
CDR3 length: 13
J gene: TRBJ2-1
D gene: .
clone size: .
CDR3 protein: CASIIRTLHEQFF
CDR3 DNA: TGTGCCAGCATCATTAGGACATTGCATGAGCAGTTCTTC

V gene: TRBV24-1
CDR3 length: 12
J gene: TRBJ1-2
D gene: .
clone size: once
CDR3 protein: CATSDGLDGYTF
CDR3 DNA: TGTGCCACCAGTGATGGGCTGGATGGCTACACCTTC

V gene: TRBV5-1
CDR3 length: 17
J gene: TRBJ2-5
D gene: TRBD2
clone size: .
CDR3 protein: CASSLIYVGTSGETQYF
CDR3 DNA: TGCGCCAGCAGCTTGATATATGTCGGAACTAGCGGAGAGACCCAGTACTTC

V gene: TRBV6-1
CDR3 length: 16
J gene: TRBJ2-5
D gene: TRBD1
clone size: .
CDR3 protein: CASSEVGDRGRETQYF
CDR3 DNA: TGTGCCAGCAGTGAAGTGGGTGACAGGGGGCGGGAGACCCAGTACTTC

V gene: TRBV20-1
CDR3 length: 13
J gene: TRBJ2-5
D gene: .
clone size: .
CDR3 protein: CSARRGVQETQYF
CDR3 DNA: TGCAGTGCTAGGAGAGGAGTTCAAGAGACCCAGTACTTC

V gene: TRBV12-3/TRBV12-4
CDR3 length: 13
J gene: TRBJ2-5
D gene: .
clone size: few
CDR3 protein: CASSFDSEETQYF
CDR3 DNA: TGTGCCAGCAGTTTCGACTCTGAAGAGACCCAGTACTTC

V gene: TRBV10-3
CDR3 length: 16
J gene: TRBJ2-3
D gene: .
clone size: few
CDR3 protein: CAISEGSVEGADTQYF
CDR3 DNA: TGTGCCATCAGTGAGGGTAGCGTGGAAGGCGCAGATACGCAGTATTTT

V gene: TRBV20-1
CDR3 length: 13
J gene: TRBJ2-1
D gene: TRBD2
clone size: .
CDR3 protein: CSAGRELGNEQFF
CDR3 DNA: TGCAGTGCGGGGCGGGAGCTTGGCAATGAGCAGTTCTTC

V gene: TRBV14
CDR3 length: 16
J gene: TRBJ2-3
D gene: .
clone size: .
CDR3 protein: CASSQAVGANTDTQYF
CDR3 DNA: TGTGCCAGCAGCCAAGCGGTCGGAGCCAACACAGATACGCAGTATTTT

V gene: TRBV4-1
CDR3 length: 16
J gene: TRBJ2-7
D gene: TRBD2
clone size: .
CDR3 protein: CASSQDELAGGREQYF
CDR3 DNA: TGCGCCAGCAGCCAAGATGAACTAGCGGGAGGTCGGGAGCAGTACTTC

V gene: TRBV2
CDR3 length: 14
J gene: TRBJ1-1
D gene: .
clone size: .
CDR3 protein: CASSEAGPRNEAFF
CDR3 DNA: TGTGCCAGCAGTGAAGCGGGACCGCGGAACGAAGCTTTCTTT

V gene: TRBV7-9
CDR3 length: 15
J gene: TRBJ2-1
D gene: TRBD1
clone size: few
CDR3 protein: CASSLERGRYNEQFF
CDR3 DNA: TGTGCCAGCAGCTTAGAAAGGGGGCGATACAATGAGCAGTTCTTC

V gene: TRBV6-1
CDR3 length: 17
J gene: TRBJ1-4
D gene: .
clone size: .
CDR3 protein: CASSAQGKAAANEKLFF
CDR3 DNA: TGTGCCAGCAGTGCACAGGGTAAGGCCGCGGCTAATGAAAAACTGTTTTTT

V gene: TRBV5-1
CDR3 length: 15
J gene: TRBJ2-5
D gene: .
clone size: .
CDR3 protein: CASSLEASRQETQYF
CDR3 DNA: TGCGCCAGCAGCTTGGAGGCTAGTCGCCAAGAGACCCAGTACTTC

V gene: TRBV4-1
CDR3 length: 15
J gene: TRBJ1-2
D gene: .
clone size: .
CDR3 protein: CASSQEGLSNYSYTF
CDR3 DNA: TGCGCCAGCAGCCAAGAGGGACTGTCTAACTATAGCTACACCTTC